The clone carrying this T cell receptor beta chain was recorded a few times. Its antigen remains unknown. This sample is part of a study of CD4 T cells in relation to SARS-CoV-2 and coronaviruses. The study, taken as a whole, reports: In roughly 61% of donors, memory CD4+ clonotypes crossrecognized SARS-CoV-2 and at least one common cold coronavirus spike.

For less than eleven days, roughly 9 x 10^4 sorted CD4+ cells grew with T cell-depleted PBMCs and CEF. From germline, CDR1 is MNHEY and CDR2 SMNVEV (reference sequence). This CDR3 region has 13 residues. V was shortened by 3 bases and J by 3 bases, with 3 bases between the two germline ends. Naive and memory CD4+ T cells were cultured with CEF, then survey-sequenced. Clones were read by immunoSEQ multiplex PCR, and TCRdb kept only the in-frame ones, dropping some. The top ten clones hold 4.5% of a sample with about 37,000 clones, approximately 86% of them seen once. The specimen sequenced was naive CD4+ T cells from PBMCs, cultured in vitro. Subset given: naive CD4+ T cells isolated by negative enrichment. The chain uses TRBV27 and TRBJ1-6; no firm D call. The sequence was collected from an adult with COVID-19. The chain's CDR3 is CASSFRYNSPLHF. In DNA, the CDR3 is TGTGCCAGCAGTTTCCGCTATAATTCACCCCTCCACTTT.